The 18 T cell receptor beta chains listed next were all sequenced from one sample in a study of T cell repertoires and Cas9 in healthy adults. The repertoire was sequenced with immunoSEQ multiplex PCR; TCRdb's copy has only in-frame clones and lacks some. The sample lists some 15,000 clones; approximately 88% were seen once. Sequences were obtained from Tregs (CD4+, CD25+, CD127-, CD137-, CD154-) from PBMCs; culture status not recorded. The receptors here all came from a human donor in good health.

The rearrangement joins TRBV5-1 to TRBJ2-2; D perhaps matches TRBD1 (5 bases). The CDR3 runs to 16 residues. The germline V gene has CDR1 SGHRS and CDR2 YFSETQ. Trimming stripped 0 bases from V and 0 bases from J, with 9 bases between. The CDR3 region is CASSLEGASNTGELFF. CDR3 bases: TGCGCCAGCAGCTTGGAAGGGGCCTCGAACACCGGGGAGCTGTTTTTT.

This chain joins TRBV19 and TRBJ1-6, with D possibly TRBD1 on 6 matching bases. Deletions cut 4 bases from V and 2 bases from J, with 12 bases between. CDR3 length: 16 residues. CDR1 and CDR2 from the germline V gene are LNHDA and SQIVND (reference sequence). The CDR3 nucleotides read TGTGCCAGTAGTACCCGGGGGGGCGCCTATAATTCACCCCTCCACTTT. Encoded protein: CASSTRGGAYNSPLHF.

This chain joins TRBV27 and TRBJ1-2; D gene unclear. V lost 8 bases, J lost 4 bases, and 14 bases lay in between. There are 13 residues in the CDR3. Per the germline V gene, CDR1 is MNHEY and CDR2 is SMNVEV (reference sequence). This CDR3 is CASGLGVAYGYTF. The CDR3 DNA is TGTGCCAGCGGGCTGGGTGTTGCCTATGGCTACACCTTC.

This chain uses TRBV30 with TRBJ2-1, with no clear D. The CDR3 contains 15 residues. Trimming removed 1 base from V and 3 bases from J, with 13 bases in between. CDR1 and CDR2 (germline): GTSNPN, SVGIG (reference sequence). The CDR3 here is CAWSARAQYYNEQFF. CDR3 bases: TGTGCCTGGAGTGCCCGGGCCCAATACTACAATGAGCAGTTCTTC.

The V and J genes are TRBV6-1 and TRBJ2-7; TRBD1 might be the D (6 bases). V dropped 8 bases and J dropped 5 bases, with 16 bases sitting between them. This CDR3 contains 13 residues. CDR1 is MNHNS, CDR2 SASEGT, per germline. CDR3 nucleotide sequence: TGTGCCAGCTCATTGACAGGTTATCACGAGCAGTACTTC. Translation gives CASSLTGYHEQYF.

The V call is TRBV11-1, the J call TRBJ2-2, with 7 bases aligning to TRBD1. The CDR3 is 14 residues long. CDR1 and CDR2 from the germline V gene are SGHAT and FQDESV (reference sequence). With V trimmed by 2 bases and J by 7 bases, 4 bases remained unmatched. CDR3: CASSLRGLGGELFF. The CDR3 DNA sequence: TGTGCCAGCAGCTTAAGGGGGCTCGGCGGGGAGCTGTTTTTT.

The chain is built from TRBV5-1 and TRBJ2-2; 9 bases line up with TRBD1. The junction had 9 bases not matched to a gene; V was cut back by 6 bases and J by 6 bases. Germline V gene data show CDR1 as SGHRS and CDR2 as YFSETQ. This CDR3 contains 15 residues. CDR3 DNA: TGCGCCAGCACCAACCTACAGGGGGCTGCCGGGGAGCTGTTTTTT. It encodes CASTNLQGAAGELFF.

This chain uses TRBV19 with TRBJ2-1, with TRBD1 as a possible D gene (6 bases). This CDR3 spans 13 amino acids. The V and J ends lost 7 bases and 3 bases respectively, with 10 bases between them. Germline CDR1 is LNHDA and CDR2 is SQIVND (reference sequence). CDR3 in amino acids: CASTTGFYNEQFF. For the CDR3, the DNA is TGTGCCAGTACCACAGGGTTCTACAATGAGCAGTTCTTC.

The rearrangement joins TRBV10-1 to TRBJ2-5; 10 bases agree with TRBD2. Germline V gives CDR1 WNHNN, CDR2 SYGVQD (reference sequence). With 1 base clipped from V and 5 bases from J, the junction kept 19 bases outside the gene matches. The length of the CDR3 is 20 residues. The CDR3 nucleotides read TGCGCCAGCAGTGAGTTCTCTTCCATCCTTGAGCGGGGGGGCCGGGAGACCCAGTACTTC. It is translated as CASSEFSSILERGGRETQYF.

V and J are TRBV5-4 and TRBJ1-3; 7 bases are a match to TRBD1. Germline CDR1 SGHNT, CDR2 YYREEE (reference sequence). The CDR3 length is 15 residues. The junction had 3 bases not matched to a gene; V was cut back by 3 bases and J by 0 bases. The CDR3 sequence: CASSWRDSSGNTIYF. CDR3 bases: TGTGCCAGCAGCTGGAGGGACAGCTCTGGAAACACCATATATTTT.

The chain is built from TRBV2 and TRBJ1-1; D remains unclear. CDR3 size: 14 residues. V lost 4 bases and J 0 bases, leaving 9 bases between the germline ends. Germline CDR1 and CDR2: SNHLY and FYNNEI. CDR3 in DNA: TGTGCCAGCAGTGTACAGACGATGAACACTGAAGCTTTCTTT. Its translation is CASSVQTMNTEAFF.

This clone was seen only once. The rearrangement joins TRBV5-8 to TRBJ2-3; D may be TRBD1 (5 bases). Per germline, CDR1 SGHTS and CDR2 YDEGEE. This CDR3 has 13 residues. V gave up 5 bases and J gave up 1 base, with 8 bases separating them. CDR3 amino acids: CASRVQGTDTQYF. The CDR3 DNA reads as TGTGCCAGCAGGGTACAGGGCACAGATACGCAGTATTTT.

The rearrangement uses TRBV7-2 and TRBJ2-7; D call uncertain. This CDR3 contains 14 residues. The germline V and J ends were trimmed by 0 bases and 3 bases, with 9 bases remaining between them. Germline values: CDR1 SGHTA, CDR2 FQGNSA. The CDR3 DNA reads as TGTGCCAGCAGCTTAGCTGGCCCAGGCTACGAGCAGTACTTC. Amino acids: CASSLAGPGYEQYF.

The V and J genes are TRBV5-1 and TRBJ2-1; 9 bases are shared with TRBD1. Germline CDR1 is SGHRS and CDR2 is YFSETQ. The J segment lost 1 base and the V segment lost 3 bases, leaving 2 bases of the junction unmatched. This CDR3 has 15 residues. CDR3 loop: CASSSGQGSYNEQFF. In nucleotides, the CDR3 is TGCGCCAGCAGCTCGGGACAGGGTTCCTACAATGAGCAGTTCTTC.

The count of this clone is one. A junction boundary mismatches the germline segment, possibly from a read error. The gene calls are TRBV5-1 and TRBJ1-1, with D uncertain. CDR1 is SGHRS and CDR2 is YFSETQ in the germline V gene. The CDR3 has 15 residues. CDR3 in DNA: TGCGTCAGCAGCTTGGGAACAGTAATGAACACTGAAGCTTTCTTT. As protein: CVSSLGTVMNTEAFF.

This chain connects TRBV7-8 to TRBJ2-5; the match to TRBD2 covers 8 bases. Per germline, CDR1 SGHVS and CDR2 FQNEAQ. The CDR3 has 17 residues. V lost 5 bases and J lost 6; bases outside the gene matches: 17. The CDR3 DNA reads TGTGCCAGCAGCACATACCTTAGCGGGGCCGGGGGAAAGACCCAGTACTTC. Protein product: CASSTYLSGAGGKTQYF.

The chain is built from TRBV2 and TRBJ1-4; a weak D match, TRBD1 (5 bases). CDR1 SNHLY and CDR2 FYNNEI come from the germline V gene. V gave up 6 bases and J gave up 5 bases, with 19 bases separating them. This CDR3 has 16 amino acids. CDR3 coding DNA: TGTGCCAGCAGGACCAGAGACAGCGCTCTAAATGAAAAACTGTTTTTT. Translation: CASRTRDSALNEKLFF.

This clone was picked up one time. The junction departs from the called germline gene at one end, perhaps through a read error. Other DNA sequences in the same sample also yield this CDR3. The rearrangement links TRBV25-1 to TRBJ1-2, with D possibly being TRBD1 (6 bases). CDR1 is MGHDK and CDR2 is SYGVNS in the germline V gene. The CDR3 covers 14 residues. The CDR3 region has the DNA TGTGCCAGCAGTGAGTCCTCGACAGGTCGAGGCTATACCTTC. This sequence encodes CASSESSTGRGYTF.